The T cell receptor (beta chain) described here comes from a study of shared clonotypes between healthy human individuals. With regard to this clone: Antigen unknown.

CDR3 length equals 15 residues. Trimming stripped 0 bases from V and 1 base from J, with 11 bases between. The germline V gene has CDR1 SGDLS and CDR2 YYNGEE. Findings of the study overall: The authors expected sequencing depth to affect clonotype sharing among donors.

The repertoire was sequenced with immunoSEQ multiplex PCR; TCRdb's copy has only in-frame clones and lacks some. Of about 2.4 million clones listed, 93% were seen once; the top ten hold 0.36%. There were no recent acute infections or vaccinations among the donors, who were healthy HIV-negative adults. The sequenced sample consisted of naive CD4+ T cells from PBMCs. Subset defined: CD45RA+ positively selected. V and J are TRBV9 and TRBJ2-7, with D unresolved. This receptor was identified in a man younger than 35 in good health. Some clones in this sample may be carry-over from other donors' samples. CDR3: CASSVGVQISYEQYF. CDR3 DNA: TGTGCCAGCAGCGTAGGGGTACAGATTTCCTACGAGCAGTACTTC.